The clone carrying this T cell receptor beta chain was detected ten times or more. Antigen unknown. This entry comes from a study of spatial heterogeneity in lung cancer. Study-wide results and limits: For tumor T cells, estimated coverage reached only approximately 6.9% (alpha) and over 11% (beta). Counts of expanded alpha and beta TCRs within tumors tracked the tumor nonsynonymous mutation count. The study found that ubiquitous and regional expanded TCR counts tracked ubiquitous and regional nonsynonymous mutations, respectively.

TCRdb called the 5' RACE reads again in MiXCR, with one record for every CDR3 protein. There are about 100,000 distinct CDR3 sequences in the sample; nearly 4.5% occur only once, and roughly 20% lies in the top ten. Time point: sample taken at primary tumor resection. Patients with untreated early-stage non-small cell lung cancer, numbering 55 to 80, were the donors. Unsorted tumor, nontumor lung tissue or cryopreserved PBMC supplied the whole RNA. The receptor was isolated from a male donor with early-stage non-small cell lung cancer. The specimen was lung tumor tissue, collected at surgery.

CDR3 sequence: CSVDRGAAEAFF. Written as DNA, the CDR3 is TGCAGCGTCGACCGGGGGGCAGCTGAAGCTTTCTTT. The chain has TRBV29-1 and TRBJ1-1; maybe TRBD1 (6 bases). CDR1 is SQVTM and CDR2 is ANQGSEA in the germline V gene. The germline V and J ends were trimmed by 6 bases and 6 bases, with 14 bases remaining between them. This CDR3 is 12 amino acids long. The variable domain in full, with the rest retrieved from reference TRBV29-1 and TRBJ1-1, is SAVISQKPSRDICQRGTSLTIQCQVDSQVTMMFWYRQQPGQSLTLIATANQGSEATYESGFVIDKFPISRPNLTFSTLTVSNMSPEDSSIYLCSVDRGAAEAFFGQGTRLTVV.